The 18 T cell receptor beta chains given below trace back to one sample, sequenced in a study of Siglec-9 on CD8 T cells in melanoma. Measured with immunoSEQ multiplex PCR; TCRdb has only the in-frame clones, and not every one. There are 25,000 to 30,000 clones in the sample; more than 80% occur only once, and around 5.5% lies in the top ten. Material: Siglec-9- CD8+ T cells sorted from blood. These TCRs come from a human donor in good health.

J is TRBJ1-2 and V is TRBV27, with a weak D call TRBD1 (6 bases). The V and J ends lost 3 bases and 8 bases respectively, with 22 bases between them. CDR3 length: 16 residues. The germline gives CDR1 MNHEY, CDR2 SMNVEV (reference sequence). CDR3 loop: CASSLGRGDTRYGYTF. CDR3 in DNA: TGTGCCAGCAGTTTGGGGCGGGGGGACACCAGATACGGCTACACCTTC.

CDR3: CASSSAGGWAEAFF. In DNA, the CDR3 is TGTGCCAGCAGCTCCGCAGGGGGATGGGCTGAAGCTTTCTTT. This chain uses TRBV7-9 with TRBJ1-1, with TRBD1 identical over 7 bases. The V gene end was trimmed by 4 bases and the J gene end by 6 bases; junction bases not matched to a gene: 8. This CDR3 contains 14 residues. Per the germline V gene, CDR1 is SEHNR and CDR2 is FQNEAQ (reference sequence).

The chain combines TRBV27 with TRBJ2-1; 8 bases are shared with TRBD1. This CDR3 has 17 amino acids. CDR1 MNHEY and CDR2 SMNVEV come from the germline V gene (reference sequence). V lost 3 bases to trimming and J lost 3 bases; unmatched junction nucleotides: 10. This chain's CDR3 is CASSFGGGQGFYNEQFF. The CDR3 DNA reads TGTGCCAGCAGTTTTGGGGGCGGACAGGGATTCTACAATGAGCAGTTCTTC.

The chain's CDR3 is CASSLGPSGGFGELFF. CDR3 nucleotides: TGTGCCAGCAGTTTAGGTCCTAGCGGGGGGTTCGGGGAGCTGTTTTTT. The V call is TRBV27, the J call TRBJ2-2, with TRBD2 matching over 11 bases. The germline V gene has CDR1 MNHEY and CDR2 SMNVEV (reference sequence). The V gene end was trimmed by 2 bases and the J gene end by 7 bases; junction bases not matched to a gene: 6. There are 16 residues in the CDR3.

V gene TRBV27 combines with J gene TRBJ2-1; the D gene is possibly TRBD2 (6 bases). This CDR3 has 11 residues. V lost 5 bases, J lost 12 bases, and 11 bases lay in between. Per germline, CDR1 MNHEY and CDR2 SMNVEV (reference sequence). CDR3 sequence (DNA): TGTGCCAGCAGTGCCTCCGGGGGGCAGTTCTTC. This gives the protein CASSASGGQFF.

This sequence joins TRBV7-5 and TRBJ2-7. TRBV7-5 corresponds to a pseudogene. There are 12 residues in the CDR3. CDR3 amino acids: CVRSLIPNEQYV. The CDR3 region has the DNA TGTGTCAGAAGCTTGATACCCAACGAGCAGTACGTC.

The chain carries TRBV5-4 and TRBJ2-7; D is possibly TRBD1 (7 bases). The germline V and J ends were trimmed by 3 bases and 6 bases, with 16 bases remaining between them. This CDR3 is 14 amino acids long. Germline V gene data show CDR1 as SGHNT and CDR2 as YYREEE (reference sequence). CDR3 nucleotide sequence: TGTGCCAGCAGCTCCCTGGGACAGCGGGTCGAGCAGTACGTC. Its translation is CASSSLGQRVEQYV.

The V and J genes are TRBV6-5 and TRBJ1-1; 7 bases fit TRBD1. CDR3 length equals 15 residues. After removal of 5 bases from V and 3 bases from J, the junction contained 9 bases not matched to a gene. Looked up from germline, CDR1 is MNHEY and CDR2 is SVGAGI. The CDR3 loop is CASSTNRGKHTEAFF. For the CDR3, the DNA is TGTGCCAGCAGTACCAACAGGGGTAAGCACACTGAAGCTTTCTTT.

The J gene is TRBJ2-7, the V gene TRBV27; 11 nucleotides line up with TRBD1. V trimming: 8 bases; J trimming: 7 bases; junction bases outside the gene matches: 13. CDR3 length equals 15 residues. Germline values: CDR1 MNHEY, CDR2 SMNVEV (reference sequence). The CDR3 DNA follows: TGTGCCAGCTCCCCGTGGGGACAGGGGGTGGGTGAGCAGTACTTC. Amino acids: CASSPWGQGVGEQYF.

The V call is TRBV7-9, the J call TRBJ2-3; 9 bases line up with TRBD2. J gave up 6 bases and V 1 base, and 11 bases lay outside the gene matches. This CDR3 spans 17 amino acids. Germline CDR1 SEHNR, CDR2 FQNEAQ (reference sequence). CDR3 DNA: TGTGCCAGCAGCTTAGTACCCCTTGGACTAGCGTTGGATACGCAGTATTTT. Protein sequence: CASSLVPLGLALDTQYF.

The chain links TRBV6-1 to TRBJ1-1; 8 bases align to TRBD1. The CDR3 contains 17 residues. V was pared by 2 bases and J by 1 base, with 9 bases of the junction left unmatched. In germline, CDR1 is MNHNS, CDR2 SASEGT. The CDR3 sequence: CASSEILSGTGNTEAFF. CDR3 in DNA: TGTGCCAGCAGTGAAATATTAAGTGGGACAGGGAACACTGAAGCTTTCTTT.

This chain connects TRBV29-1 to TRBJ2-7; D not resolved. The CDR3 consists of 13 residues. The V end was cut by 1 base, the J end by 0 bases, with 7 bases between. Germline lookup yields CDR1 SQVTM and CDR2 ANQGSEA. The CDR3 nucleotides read TGCAGCGTTGAAGTGGGAAACTCCTACGAGCAGTACTTC. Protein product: CSVEVGNSYEQYF.

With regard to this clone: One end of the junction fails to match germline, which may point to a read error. The CDR3 DNA sequence: TGTGCCAGTAGTATAGGATACAGTGAGCAGTTCTTC. This sequence encodes CASSIGYSEQFF. V usage is TRBV19 and J usage is TRBJ2-1; D is unclear. This CDR3 comprises 12 residues. Germline values: CDR1 LNHDA, CDR2 SQIVND (reference sequence).

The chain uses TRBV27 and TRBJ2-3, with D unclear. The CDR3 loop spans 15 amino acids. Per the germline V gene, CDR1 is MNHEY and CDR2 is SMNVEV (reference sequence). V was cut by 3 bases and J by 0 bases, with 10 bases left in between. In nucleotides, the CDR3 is TGTGCCAGCAGTTTGGGCGGAACTAGCACAGATACGCAGTATTTT. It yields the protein CASSLGGTSTDTQYF.

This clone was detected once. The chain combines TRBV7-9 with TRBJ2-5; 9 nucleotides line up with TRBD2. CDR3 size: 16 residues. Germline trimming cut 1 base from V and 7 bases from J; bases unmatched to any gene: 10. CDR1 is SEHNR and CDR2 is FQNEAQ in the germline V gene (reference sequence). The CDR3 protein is CASSLVVVAGVLTQYF. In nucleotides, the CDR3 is TGTGCCAGCAGCTTAGTGGTTGTAGCGGGGGTTCTGACCCAGTACTTC.

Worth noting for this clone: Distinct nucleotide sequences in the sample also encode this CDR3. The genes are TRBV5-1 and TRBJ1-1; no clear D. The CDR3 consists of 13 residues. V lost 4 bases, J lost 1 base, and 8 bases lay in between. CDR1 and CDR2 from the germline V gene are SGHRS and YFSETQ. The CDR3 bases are TGCGCCAGCAGCCCCGGGCCGAACACTGAAGCTTTCTTT. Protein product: CASSPGPNTEAFF.

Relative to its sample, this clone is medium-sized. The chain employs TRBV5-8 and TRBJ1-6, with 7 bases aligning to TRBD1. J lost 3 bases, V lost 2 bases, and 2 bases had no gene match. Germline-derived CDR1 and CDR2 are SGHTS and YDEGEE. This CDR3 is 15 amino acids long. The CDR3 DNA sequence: TGTGCCAGCAGCTTAGGGGACAGCTATAATTCACCCCTCCACTTT. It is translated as CASSLGDSYNSPLHF. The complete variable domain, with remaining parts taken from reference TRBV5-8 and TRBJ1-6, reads EAGVTQSPTHLIKTRGQQATLRCSPISGHTSVYWYQQALGLGLQFLLWYDEGEERNRGNFPPRFSGRQFPNYSSELNVNALELEDSALYLCASSLGDSYNSPLHFGNGTRLTVT.

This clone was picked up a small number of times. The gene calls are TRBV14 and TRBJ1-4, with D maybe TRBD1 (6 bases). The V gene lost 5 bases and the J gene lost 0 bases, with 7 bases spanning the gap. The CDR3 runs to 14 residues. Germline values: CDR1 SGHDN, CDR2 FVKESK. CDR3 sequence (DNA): TGTGCCAGCAGCGGACAGTCAACTAATGAAAAACTGTTTTTT. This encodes CASSGQSTNEKLFF. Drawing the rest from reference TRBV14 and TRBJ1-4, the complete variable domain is EAGVTQFPSHSVIEKGQTVTLRCDPISGHDNLYWYRRVMGKEIKFLLHFVKESKQDESGMPNNRFLAERTGGTYSTLKVQPAELEDSGVYFCASSGQSTNEKLFFGSGTQLSVL.